These 24 T cell receptor beta chains were sequenced from one sample in a study of T cell responses to AZD1222 COVID-19 vaccine. The method was immunoSEQ multiplex PCR; TCRdb's version includes in-frame clones alone and lacks a portion of them. The sample consists of 95,000 to 130,000 clones, roughly 90% of them appearing once. Sequences were derived from peripheral blood, sampled on day 0 of AZD1222 vaccination. These receptor sequences come from an adult in good health.

The chain combines TRBV21-1 with TRBJ2-7. TRBV21-1 is a recognized pseudogene. The CDR3 is 13 amino acids. The CDR3 is CASSKKGNYEQYF. Here the CDR3 DNA reads TGTGCCAGCAGCAAAAAAGGGAACTACGAGCAGTACTTC.

This clone was seen a single time. This chain joins TRBV28 and TRBJ2-1; TRBD1 or TRBD2 may be the D gene (6 bases each). CDR3 length: 11 amino acids. Trimming left V 3 bases short and J 10 bases short, with 7 bases between. From germline, CDR1 is MDHEN and CDR2 SYDVKM. The DNA of the CDR3 is TGTGCCAGCAGTTTCGGGGGCGAGCAGTTCTTC. As protein: CASSFGGEQFF.

J is TRBJ1-1 and V is TRBV11-3; D is undetermined. V lost 1 base to trimming and J lost 0 bases, with 3 bases between them. The CDR3 extends over 13 amino acids. CDR1 and CDR2 (germline): SGHNT, YENEEA. CDR3 loop: CASSLAMNTEAFF. Here the CDR3 DNA reads TGTGCCAGCAGCTTAGCTATGAACACTGAAGCTTTCTTT.

The gene calls are TRBV19 and TRBJ2-7; 11 nucleotides align to TRBD1. Trimming at V came to 5 bases and at J to 4 bases, leaving 4 bases not matched to a gene. CDR1 is LNHDA and CDR2 is SQIVND in the germline V gene (reference sequence). The CDR3 covers 14 residues. This CDR3 reads CASSPGQGGYEQYF. The DNA for the CDR3 is TGTGCCAGTAGTCCGGGACAGGGGGGATACGAGCAGTACTTC.

The chain uses TRBV7-2 and TRBJ1-1; unclear D gene. The CDR3 is 14 residues long. Trimming removed 6 bases at V and 5 bases at J, with 16 bases between. CDR1 is SGHTA, CDR2 FQGNSA, per germline. In DNA form, the CDR3 reads TGTGCCAGCAGACCTCCCTACCTGGGAACTGAAGCTTTCTTT. Translating gives CASRPPYLGTEAFF.

The chain uses TRBV6-1 and TRBJ1-1; D unclear. Trimming stripped 2 bases from V and 1 base from J, with 5 bases between. There are 13 residues in the CDR3. Germline V gene sequence: CDR1 MNHNS, CDR2 SASEGT. CDR3 coding DNA: TGTGCCAGCAGTGAAAGGGAGAACACTGAAGCTTTCTTT. Translating gives CASSERENTEAFF.

The V call is TRBV3-1 (or the pseudogene TRBV3-2), the J call TRBJ2-1; the match to TRBD2 covers 8 bases. The CDR3 is made up of 18 amino acids. Trimming removed 0 bases from V and 7 bases from J; junction bases left unmatched: 14. Germline CDR1 is LGHDT and CDR2 is YNNKEL (reference sequence). Here the CDR3 reads CASSQDLFPGGAGNEQFF. Written as DNA, the CDR3 is TGTGCCAGCAGCCAAGATCTTTTCCCCGGGGGGGCCGGTAATGAGCAGTTCTTC.

This chain connects TRBV5-4 to TRBJ1-1; D is undetermined. This CDR3 has 13 residues. V lost 2 bases and J 6 bases, leaving 11 bases between the germline ends. Germline V CDR1 and CDR2: SGHNT, YYREEE (reference sequence). CDR3 in DNA: TGTGCCAGCAGCTTTTCGGGGATTTCTGAAGCTTTCTTT. This gives the protein CASSFSGISEAFF.

V and J are TRBV29-1 and TRBJ1-1, with D unclear. This CDR3 has 13 residues. V was trimmed by 1 base and J by 4 bases, leaving 10 bases between them. Germline assignment: CDR1 SQVTM and CDR2 ANQGSEA. CDR3 region: CSVEGNIGTEAFF. In DNA, the CDR3 is TGCAGCGTTGAAGGGAATATTGGCACTGAAGCTTTCTTT.

The rearrangement joins TRBV7-8 to TRBJ2-5; TRBD2 matches at 14 bases. Losses at the gene ends were 5 bases for V and 4 bases for J; bases not matched to a gene: 6. Germline-derived CDR1 and CDR2 are SGHVS and FQNEAQ. This CDR3 is 16 amino acids long. CDR3 nucleotide sequence: TGTGCCAGCAGCCCTGGGACTAGCGGGAGTCGAGAGACCCAGTACTTC. Residues: CASSPGTSGSRETQYF.

A word on this clone: Other DNA sequences in this specimen translate into the identical CDR3. The chain is built from TRBV11-2 and TRBJ2-7; 10 nucleotides agree with TRBD2. Trimming cost V 5 bases and J 7 bases; bases outside gene matches: 5. CDR1 SGHAT and CDR2 FQNNGV come from the germline V gene. The CDR3 has 13 residues. The CDR3 DNA reads TGTGCCAGCAGCCTGGGACTAGCGTATGAGCAGTACTTC. Its protein product is CASSLGLAYEQYF. The full variable domain, rest sourced from reference TRBV11-2 and TRBJ2-7, is EAGVAQSPRYKIIEKRQSVAFWCNPISGHATLYWYQQILGQGPKLLIQFQNNGVVDDSQLPKDRFSAERLKGVDSTLKIQPAKLEDSAVYLCASSLGLAYEQYFGPGTRLTVT.

A few counts support this clone. The genes are TRBV7-9 and TRBJ2-2; 9 nucleotides agree with TRBD1. Losses at the gene ends were 5 bases for V and 6 bases for J; bases not matched to a gene: 1. Germline V gene lookup returns CDR1 SEHNR and CDR2 FQNEAQ (reference sequence). This CDR3 contains 13 residues. The CDR3 loop reads CASSRDRAGELFF. Written as DNA, the CDR3 is TGTGCCAGCAGCCGGGACAGGGCCGGGGAGCTGTTTTTT.

The rearrangement links TRBV7-3 to TRBJ2-5, with 8 bases matching TRBD2. In germline, CDR1 is SGHTA, CDR2 FQGTGA. J lost 3 bases, V lost 5 bases, and 11 bases had no gene match. CDR3 length: 16 amino acids. In DNA form, the CDR3 reads TGTGCCAGCAGCCCCGGGGGGGCCACGGGGGAAGAGACCCAGTACTTC. Residues: CASSPGGATGEETQYF. The variable domain in full, completed from reference TRBV7-3 and TRBJ2-5, reads GAGVSQTPSNKVTEKGKYVELRCDPISGHTALYWYRQSLGQGPEFLIYFQGTGAADDSGLPNDRFFAVRPEGSVSTLKIQRTERGDSAVYLCASSPGGATGEETQYFGPGTRLLVL.

The J gene is TRBJ2-2, the V gene TRBV9; unclear D gene. Trimming pared 2 bases from V and 2 bases from J, leaving 4 bases between. The germline CDR1 and CDR2 sequences are SGDLS and YYNGEE. This CDR3 has 13 residues. The CDR3 spells CASSVYNTGELFF. The CDR3 nucleotides read TGTGCCAGCAGCGTCTATAACACCGGGGAGCTGTTTTTT.

This chain joins TRBV7-9 and TRBJ2-3, with TRBD2 matching over 9 bases. Germline V gene lookup returns CDR1 SEHNR and CDR2 FQNEAQ (reference sequence). This CDR3 region has 15 residues. After removal of 4 bases from V and 4 bases from J, the junction contained 6 bases not matched to a gene. CDR3 DNA: TGTGCCAGCAGCTCAGTGCGGGGGGGCCCAGATACGCAGTATTTT. Protein sequence: CASSSVRGGPDTQYF.

V usage is TRBV4-1 and J usage is TRBJ2-5, with D maybe TRBD1 (5 bases). Trimming cost V 2 bases and J 4 bases, with 14 bases left between them. In germline, CDR1 is MGHRA, CDR2 YSYEKL. This CDR3 is 15 amino acids long. CDR3: CASSQSGIVRETQYF. The CDR3 DNA reads as TGCGCCAGCAGCCAATCAGGGATCGTGCGAGAGACCCAGTACTTC.

The genes are TRBV30 and TRBJ2-1, with 10 nucleotides matching TRBD2. This CDR3 region has 14 residues. Germline loops: CDR1 GTSNPN, CDR2 SVGIG (reference sequence). Unmatched junction bases numbered 13, after V lost 8 bases and J lost 9 bases. CDR3 nucleotides: TGTGCCGTAACAGCGGGAGGGCCTCTGAGTGAGCAGTTCTTC. Translation gives CAVTAGGPLSEQFF. Variable domain in full (rest from reference TRBV30 and TRBJ2-1): SQTIHQWPATLVQPVGSPLSLECTVEGTSNPNLYWYRQAAGRGLQLLFYSVGIGQISSEVPQNLSASRPQDRQFILSSKKLLLSDSGFYLCAVTAGGPLSEQFFGPGTRLTVL.

The gene calls are TRBV19 and TRBJ1-1; D is uncertain. Trimming cost V 9 bases and J 7 bases, with 12 bases left between them. Germline CDR1 and CDR2: LNHDA and SQIVND (reference sequence). CDR3 length equals 11 residues. CDR3 region: CASAFGSEAFF. In DNA, the CDR3 is TGTGCCAGCGCCTTTGGCAGTGAAGCTTTCTTT. The full variable domain, in which reference TRBV19 and TRBJ1-1 provide the parts outside the CDR3, is DGGITQSPKYLFRKEGQNVTLSCEQNLNHDAMYWYRQDPGQGLRLIYYSQIVNDFQKGDIAEGYSVSREKKESFPLTVTSAQKNPTAFYLCASAFGSEAFFGQGTRLTVV.

About this clone: The junction and the germline gene differ at one end; a read error may be behind it. V gene TRBV5-5 combines with J gene TRBJ2-1, with TRBD1 matching over 8 bases. The germline CDR1 and CDR2 sequences are SGHKS and YYEKEE (reference sequence). The CDR3 covers 17 residues. CDR3 in amino acids: CASSWEQGGYSYNKQFF. The CDR3 DNA follows: TGTGCCAGCAGCTGGGAACAGGGGGGTTATTCCTACAATAAGCAGTTCTTC.

The CDR3 region has the DNA TGTGCCAGCAGTGACTCGATTGGGTTATCCTACAATGAGCAGTTCTTC. Translated: CASSDSIGLSYNEQFF. The chain employs TRBV6-4 and TRBJ2-1; D is uncertain. Germline-derived CDR1 and CDR2 are MRHNA and SNTAGT. The V and J ends lost 0 bases and 1 base respectively, with 10 bases between them. This CDR3 has 16 amino acids.

This chain's CDR3 is CASSAMYREPQSLTFF. DNA of the CDR3: TGTGCCAGCAGTGCTATGTACCGGGAACCCCAATCGTTAACTTTCTTT. The chain links TRBV27 to TRBJ1-1; D gene unclear. Trimming stripped 5 bases from V and 12 bases from J, with 28 bases between. The CDR3 spans 16 residues. Per the germline V gene, CDR1 is MNHEY and CDR2 is SMNVEV (reference sequence).

V and J are TRBV7-2 and TRBJ2-7, with 11 bases lining up with TRBD2. CDR3 size: 15 residues. V gave up 6 bases and J gave up 0 bases; unmatched junction bases: 4. Germline CDR1 and CDR2: SGHTA and FQGNSA. The CDR3 DNA is TGTGCCAGCAGTCCTAGCGGGGGGAACTCCTACGAGCAGTACTTC. Translated: CASSPSGGNSYEQYF.

The chain recombines TRBV19 with TRBJ1-2; the D is unclear. This CDR3 is built from 12 residues. Germline assignment: CDR1 LNHDA and CDR2 SQIVND (reference sequence). Deletions cut 6 bases from V and 4 bases from J, with 9 bases between. The CDR3, as DNA: TGTGCCAGTAGCCGGACGGGCTATGGCTACACCTTC. As protein: CASSRTGYGYTF.

This chain connects TRBV5-5 to TRBJ1-1, with D perhaps matching TRBD1 (5 bases). This CDR3 has 15 residues. Deletions cut 4 bases from V and 4 bases from J, with 17 bases between. Germline V gene data show CDR1 as SGHKS and CDR2 as YYEKEE (reference sequence). The CDR3 loop reads CASSQTGGPGTEAFF. In DNA, the CDR3 is TGTGCCAGCAGCCAAACGGGGGGTCCCGGCACTGAAGCTTTCTTT.